This T cell receptor (beta chain) comes out of a study of metastatic and nonmetastatic thyroid tumors. On the study more broadly: Repertoires of blood and of tissue (tumor or nodule) from malignant and benign thyroid patients were compared.

Study-level results: Malignant tumors reportedly showed significantly higher TCR beta diversity than benign nodules in both blood and tumor.

V shed 3 bases and J 4 bases; nucleotides not matched to a gene: 14. Germline V gives CDR1 DFQATT, CDR2 SNEGSKA (reference sequence). The CDR3 is made up of 16 amino acids. Per the original methods: A classifier for distant metastasis in papillary thyroid cancer was constructed using CDR3 differences observed across clinicopathological groups. TCRdb re-processed the PCR reads through MiXCR. In this record, the V and J calls reflect TCRdb's handling and not the investigators' own analysis. Of under 15,000 clones listed, approximately 30% are singletons. Ahead of thyroid surgery, no patient had received treatment of any kind. This clone was observed once. Its antigen is not known.

The sample taken for sequencing was tumor tissue. This chain joins TRBV20-1 and TRBJ1-1, with TRBD1 matching over 7 bases. This receptor was obtained from a female donor with papillary thyroid cancer or a benign thyroid nodule (not recorded which). Some clones in this sample may be carry-over from other donors' samples. CDR3 DNA: TGCAGTGCTAGTGCGGCAGGGGGTGTTAAGGGCACTGAAGCTTTCTTT. Amino acid sequence: CSASAAGGVKGTEAFF.